This T cell receptor beta chain is drawn from a study of T-cell reconstitution after alpha-beta-depleted transplantation in children. Preparing the TCRbeta library involved the use of unique molecular identifiers. TCRdb analysed the PCR reads with MiXCR anew, one entry per CDR3 protein. The sample includes 75,000 to 100,000 distinct CDR3 sequences, 7.5% to 9.5% of them seen just once. V gave up 1 base and J gave up 4 bases; unmatched junction bases: 11. From germline, CDR1 is MGHRA and CDR2 YSYEKL. The CDR3 loop spans 17 amino acids. This clonotype has ten or more counts. This sequence joins TRBV4-1 and TRBJ2-5, with 8 bases lining up with TRBD1. The sample in question was PBMCs from the stem cell graft donor, obtained from the stem cell graft. The TCR originated in a human donor who donated a stem cell graft to a child with congenital amegakaryocytic thrombocytopenia. The CDR3 DNA sequence: TGCGCCAGCAGCCAAGGCCTCAACAGGGGGGTAGGAGAGACCCAGTACTTC. Translated, it gives CASSQGLNRGVGETQYF.